This T cell receptor beta chain is from a study of Graves' ophthalmopathy and Graves' hyperthyroidism. For the study at large: Ahead of any treatment, peripheral blood was obtained at the initial diagnosis.

As regards this clonotype: Its cognate antigen is unknown.

V was pared by 4 bases and J by 7 bases, with 12 bases between. The CDR3 loop spans 12 amino acids. The germline V gene encodes CDR1 SGHDT and CDR2 YYEEEE. The study amplified TCR beta CDR3 regions using RNA transcripts. Amplification began with first-round RT-PCR using HTBI primers, then second-round multiplex PCR was performed. MiXCR, run by TCRdb on the multiplex PCR reads, gives a single entry per CDR3 protein. The data contain about 24,000 distinct CDR3 sequences, about 44% of them singletons. General study results and limits: As the model predicted ophthalmopathy progression, it achieved a sensitivity of just over 70% and a specificity of approximately 72%.

Hyperthyroidism in these 18- to 65-year-old patients was newly diagnosed, lasting under 2 months. Orbital computed tomography, thyroid ultrasound, TRAb, serum thyroxine and clinical symptoms formed the basis of diagnosis. The rearrangement links TRBV5-6 to TRBJ2-7, with D maybe TRBD2 (5 bases). Sequences were obtained from peripheral blood. The receptor comes from an adult woman with stable Graves' hyperthyroidism. CDR3 nucleotide sequence: TGTGCCAGCAGCCCCGCAGGCGGGGAGCAGTACTTC. Protein: CASSPAGGEQYF. Variable domain in full (rest from reference TRBV5-6 and TRBJ2-7): DAGVTQSPTHLIKTRGQQVTLRCSPKSGHDTVSWYQQALGQGPQFIFQYYEEEERQRGNFPDRFSGHQFPNYSSELNVNALLLGDSALYLCASSPAGGEQYFGPGTRLTVT.